The T cell receptor (beta chain) under discussion was sequenced for a study of cytomegalovirus exposure and HLA in healthy donors. CDR3 size: 13 residues. V was shortened by 4 bases and J by 3 bases, with 7 bases between the two germline ends. Looked up from germline, CDR1 is GTSNPN and CDR2 is SVGIG (reference sequence). This clone was seen a single time. Use of 60 Vbeta and 13 Jbeta primers characterized the PCR. Libraries were prepared by immunoSEQ multiplex PCR; TCRdb keeps only in-frame clonotypes and omits some of them. The data hold over 30,000 clones, with 55% to 80% observed a single time. What was sequenced was PBMCs. This clonotype originated in a man in his forties or fifties in good health and CMV-seropositive. The rearrangement links TRBV30 to TRBJ2-6; D is unclear. This chain's CDR3 is CAWNGVGANVLTF. The DNA of the CDR3 is TGTGCCTGGAATGGAGTTGGGGCCAACGTCCTGACTTTC.